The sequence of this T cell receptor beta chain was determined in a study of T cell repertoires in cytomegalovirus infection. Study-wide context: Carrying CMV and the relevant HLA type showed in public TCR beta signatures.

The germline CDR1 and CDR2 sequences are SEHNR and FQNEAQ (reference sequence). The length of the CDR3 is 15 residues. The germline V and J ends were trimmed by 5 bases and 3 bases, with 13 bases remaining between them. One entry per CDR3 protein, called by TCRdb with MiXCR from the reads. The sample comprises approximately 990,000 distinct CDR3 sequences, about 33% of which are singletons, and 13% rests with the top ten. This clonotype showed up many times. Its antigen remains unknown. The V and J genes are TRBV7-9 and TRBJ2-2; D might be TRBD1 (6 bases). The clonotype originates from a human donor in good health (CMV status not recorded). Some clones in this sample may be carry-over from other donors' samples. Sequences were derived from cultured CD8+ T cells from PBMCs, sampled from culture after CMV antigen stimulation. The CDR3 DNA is TGTGCCAGCAGCAATCAGGGGTTTGACACCGGGGAGCTGTTTTTT. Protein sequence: CASSNQGFDTGELFF.